The clone carrying this TCR beta chain was observed a handful of times. What it binds is not known. These data come from a study of beta chain features in type 1 diabetes. CD45RO/CCR7/CD25/CD127/CD95/CD27 staining was used to isolate CD4+ naive, central memory, regulatory and stem cell-like memory cells by sorting. Study conclusions and caveats: cDNA-based reads could over-represent cells with high TCR expression. Short templates might get an advantage during PCR, and this would be equal in patients and controls. VDJ junctions in type 1 diabetes patients carried more deletions and fewer insertions. Type 1 diabetes patients showed a moderate but significant shortening of TCRB CDR3s in all four CD4+ subsets.

This CDR3 contains 15 residues. The junction had 9 bases not matched to a gene; V was cut back by 4 bases and J by 5 bases. Germline assignment: CDR1 MDHEN and CDR2 SYDVKM. The authors reverse transcribed all of the isolated RNA, so sequencing captured expressed TCRB transcripts. The data were produced by immunoSEQ multiplex PCR, yet TCRdb's version contains in-frame clones alone and is incomplete. The sample carries a few hundred thousand clones, roughly a tenth recorded once. Specimen: central memory CD4+ T cells from blood. The rearrangement links TRBV28 to TRBJ2-5; 8 nucleotides match TRBD2. This TCR came from a man younger than 40 with type 1 diabetes. CDR3 sequence (DNA): TGTGCCAGCAGTTCAATAGCGGGAAGGGGGGAGACCCAGTACTTC. As protein: CASSSIAGRGETQYF. The full variable domain, its missing parts supplied by reference TRBV28 and TRBJ2-5, is DVKVTQSSRYLVKRTGEKVFLECVQDMDHENMFWYRQDPGLGLRLIYFSYDVKMKEKGDIPEGYSVSREKKERFSLILESASTNQTSMYLCASSSIAGRGETQYFGPGTRLLVL.